These 13 T cell receptor beta chains share one sample of origin, sequenced in a study of cytomegalovirus exposure and HLA in healthy donors. Sequencing used immunoSEQ multiplex PCR; TCRdb keeps in-frame clones, though not all of them. The sample lists under 200,000 clones; over 85% were seen once. The sequenced material came from PBMCs. The receptors originated from a man aged 18-30 years in good health and CMV-seropositive.

This clone was detected only a few times. As DNA, the CDR3 is TGCGCCTCCCAGGGGCCTAATGAAAAACTGTTTTTT. Translating it yields CASQGPNEKLFF. The chain joins TRBV5-1 to TRBJ1-4, with a possible D match to TRBD1 (6 bases). CDR1 and CDR2 from the germline V gene are SGHRS and YFSETQ. The CDR3 is 12 residues long. The V gene lost 10 bases and the J gene lost 3 bases, with 10 bases spanning the gap.

This chain joins TRBV30 and TRBJ1-1; D may be TRBD1 (5 bases). The length of the CDR3 is 11 residues. Germline CDR1 reads GTSNPN; CDR2 reads SVGIG (reference sequence). Trimming took 8 bases from V and 4 from J, leaving 11 bases between them. The CDR3, as DNA: TGTGCCCACTCGGGGGGCACTGAAGCTTTCTTT. It specifies CAHSGGTEAFF.

This chain uses TRBV6-6 with TRBJ2-1, with 12 bases that match TRBD2. Germline-derived CDR1 and CDR2 are MNHNY and SVGAGI (reference sequence). The V segment lost 6 bases and the J segment 7 bases; nucleotides outside the gene matches: 10. This CDR3 comprises 16 residues. The CDR3 is CASSPPSGRAGNEQFF. The DNA for the CDR3 is TGTGCCAGCAGCCCACCTAGCGGGAGGGCCGGAAATGAGCAGTTCTTC.

The chain links TRBV10-3 to TRBJ2-5; TRBD2 agrees at 8 bases. Trimming took 3 bases from V and 2 from J; bases not matched to a gene: 5. CDR1 is ENHRY and CDR2 is SYGVKD in the germline V gene. The CDR3 totals 15 residues. The CDR3 region is CAISDPGLAQETQYF. DNA for the CDR3: TGTGCCATCAGTGACCCCGGACTAGCACAAGAGACCCAGTACTTC.

This rearrangement joins TRBV27 to TRBJ1-5; D is undetermined. The ends were cut back, 3 bases at V and 4 bases at J, with 7 bases in the middle. The CDR3 loop spans 13 amino acids. Germline CDR1 reads MNHEY; CDR2 reads SMNVEV (reference sequence). As DNA, the CDR3 is TGTGCCAGCAGTTTTCGGTTGAATCAGCCCCAGCATTTT. Its protein product is CASSFRLNQPQHF.

V is TRBV2 and J is TRBJ2-3; possible D gene TRBD2, 6 bases. The V end was cut by 3 bases, the J end by 1 base, with 11 bases between. Germline-derived CDR1 and CDR2 are SNHLY and FYNNEI. The CDR3 totals 15 residues. CDR3 region: CASSDRERGTDTQYF. In DNA, the CDR3 is TGTGCCAGCAGTGACCGGGAGAGGGGCACAGATACGCAGTATTTT.

The V and J genes are TRBV29-1 and TRBJ2-2, with a tentative D call TRBD2 (6 bases). The CDR3 runs 15 residues. Germline CDR1 and CDR2: SQVTM and ANQGSEA. The germline V and J ends were trimmed by 0 bases and 1 base, with 9 bases remaining between them. The CDR3 spells CSVEDGGENTGELFF. CDR3 DNA: TGCAGCGTTGAAGACGGGGGAGAGAACACCGGGGAGCTGTTTTTT.

The rearrangement links TRBV5-4 to TRBJ1-2, with a tentative D call TRBD1 (6 bases). Germline CDR1 reads SGHNT; CDR2 reads YYREEE (reference sequence). The CDR3 is 16 residues long. Trimming took off 0 bases at V and 4 bases at J, with 16 bases between the two ends. The CDR3 is CASSLENVRGTYGYTF. CDR3 DNA sequence: TGTGCCAGCAGCTTGGAAAATGTCAGGGGTACCTATGGCTACACCTTC.

V usage is TRBV25-1 and J usage is TRBJ2-3; unclear D gene. In germline, CDR1 is MGHDK, CDR2 SYGVNS. CDR3 length: 14 amino acids. V lost 3 bases and J 0 bases, leaving 7 bases between the germline ends. CDR3 sequence: CASSDLLSTDTQYF. Here the CDR3 DNA reads TGTGCCAGCAGTGATCTGTTGAGCACAGATACGCAGTATTTT.

This clone occurred once. The V and J genes are TRBV19 and TRBJ2-1, with a possible D match to TRBD1 (5 bases). Germline loops: CDR1 LNHDA, CDR2 SQIVND (reference sequence). Between the trimmed V and J ends, which lost 0 bases and 0 bases, there was a span of 12 bases. The CDR3 runs 17 residues. Written as DNA, the CDR3 is TGTGCCAGTAGTATAGATCGCCAGGGTAGCTCCTACAATGAGCAGTTCTTC. Protein: CASSIDRQGSSYNEQFF.

V usage is TRBV6-1 and J usage is TRBJ2-7, with 12 positions matching TRBD1. Germline V gene data show CDR1 as MNHNS and CDR2 as SASEGT. V gave up 4 bases and J gave up 4 bases; unmatched junction bases: 8. The CDR3 length is 16 residues. CDR3 sequence (DNA): TGTGCCAGCAGTGTGGGGACAGGGGGCGCGTTGTACGAGCAGTACTTC. Translated, it gives CASSVGTGGALYEQYF.

The V gene is TRBV30, the J gene TRBJ1-2; 7 bases are shared with TRBD1. This CDR3 is 14 amino acids long. Trimming cost V 4 bases and J 8 bases; bases outside gene matches: 13. Germline V CDR1 and CDR2: GTSNPN, SVGIG (reference sequence). CDR3 region: CAWTGGIGVGGYTF. CDR3 DNA sequence: TGTGCCTGGACAGGGGGGATAGGAGTGGGCGGCTACACCTTC.

The rearrangement joins TRBV5-1 to TRBJ2-3, with TRBD2 identical over 9 bases. V lost 5 bases and J lost 1; bases outside the gene matches: 8. Germline loops: CDR1 SGHRS, CDR2 YFSETQ. This CDR3 has 16 amino acids. CDR3: CASRPGSSGGTDTQYF. As DNA, the CDR3 is TGCGCCAGCAGGCCGGGGTCTAGCGGGGGCACAGATACGCAGTATTTT.